This T cell receptor beta chain came from a study of T cell repertoires in cytomegalovirus infection. Study-level information: CMV infection together with matching HLA type was indicated by public TCR beta signatures.

TCRdb reprocessed the reads with MiXCR, giving one entry per CDR3 protein. The table lists roughly 310,000 distinct CDR3 sequences, 17% of them singletons. This clonotype was recorded at least ten times. What it binds is not known. Whole-study results and caveats: Carriage of CMV together with the relevant HLA was identifiable through cumulative public TCR beta family frequency. Clonotype analysis showed dominance of the ex vivo response by HLA-C-restricted CMV-specific TCR beta clonotypes.

This CDR3 contains 13 residues. The V gene lost 2 bases and the J gene lost 7 bases, with 11 bases spanning the gap. The germline CDR1 and CDR2 sequences are LGHNA and YNFKEQ. Material: PBMCs. The V gene is TRBV4-2, the J gene TRBJ1-1; maybe TRBD1 (6 bases). The sequence came from a human donor in good health (CMV status not recorded). Some clones in this sample may be carry-over from other donors' samples. The CDR3 bases are TGTGCCAGCAGCCAAAAACAGGGATATGAAGCTTTCTTT. Its translation: CASSQKQGYEAFF.